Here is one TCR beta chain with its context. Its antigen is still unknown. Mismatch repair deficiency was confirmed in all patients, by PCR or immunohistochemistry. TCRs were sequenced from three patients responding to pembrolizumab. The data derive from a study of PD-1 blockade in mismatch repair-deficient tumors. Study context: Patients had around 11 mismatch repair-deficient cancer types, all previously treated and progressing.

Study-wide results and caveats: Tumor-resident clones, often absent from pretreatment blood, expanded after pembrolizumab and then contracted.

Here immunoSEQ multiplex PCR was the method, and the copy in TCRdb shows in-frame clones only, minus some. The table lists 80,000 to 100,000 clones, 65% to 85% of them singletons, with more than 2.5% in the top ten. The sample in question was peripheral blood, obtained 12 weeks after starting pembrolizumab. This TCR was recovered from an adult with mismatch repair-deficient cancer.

The CDR3 DNA reads as TGTGCCAGCAGGGGGGCGGAAGGGGATGAGCAGTTCTTC. Translating gives CASRGAEGDEQFF. V gene TRBV7-9 combines with J gene TRBJ2-1; TRBD1 is a possible D gene (6 bases). CDR1 and CDR2 (germline): SEHNR, FQNEAQ (reference sequence). The CDR3 is 13 residues long. V lost 6 bases and J 8 bases, leaving 14 bases between the germline ends.